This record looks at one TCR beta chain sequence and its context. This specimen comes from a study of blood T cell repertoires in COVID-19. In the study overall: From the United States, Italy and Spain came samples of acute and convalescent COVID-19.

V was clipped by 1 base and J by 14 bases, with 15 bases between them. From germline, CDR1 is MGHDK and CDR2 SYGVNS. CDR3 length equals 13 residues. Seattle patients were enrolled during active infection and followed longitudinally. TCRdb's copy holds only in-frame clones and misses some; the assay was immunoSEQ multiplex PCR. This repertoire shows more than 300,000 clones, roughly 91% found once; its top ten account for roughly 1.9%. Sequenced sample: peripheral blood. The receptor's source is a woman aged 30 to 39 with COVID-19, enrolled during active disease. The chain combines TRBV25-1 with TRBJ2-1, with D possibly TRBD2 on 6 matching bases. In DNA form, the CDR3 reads TGTGCCAGCAGTGAATTGGGACTGGCAAGGGAGTTCTTC. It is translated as CASSELGLAREFF.